The source of this TCR beta chain is a study of T cells in Graves' hyperthyroidism and ophthalmopathy. Study findings and constraints: Most thyroid clonotypes that were expanded above 0.001 also turned up in blood.

Orbital computed tomography and thyroid ultrasound, together with serum TRAb and thyroxine and clinical symptoms, were used for diagnoses. Germline assignment: CDR1 SGHAT and CDR2 FQDESV (reference sequence). The CDR3 spans 15 residues. V was pared by 5 bases and J by 8 bases, with 19 bases between. Concerning this clonotype: Its antigen is not known.

The investigators amplified TCR beta CDR3 regions from RNA transcripts. An initial round of RT-PCR targeting the TCR CDR3 relied on the HTBI primer set. MiXCR, applied by TCRdb to the multiplex PCR reads, yields one record per CDR3 protein. The table lists about 640,000 distinct CDR3 sequences, nearly 45% of them singletons, with roughly 7.2% in the top ten. The gene calls are TRBV11-1 and TRBJ1-5; possible D gene TRBD1, 5 bases. The receptor was derived from an adult man with Graves' disease, either hyperthyroidism or ophthalmopathy (not recorded which). The sample was peripheral blood or thyroid tissue (not recorded which). CDR3: CASSPGGLPREPQHF. CDR3 DNA: TGTGCCAGCAGCCCCGGGGGACTACCCCGGGAGCCCCAGCATTTT.